One and the same sample provided the 21 T cell receptor beta chains below, sequenced in a study of shared clonotypes between healthy human individuals. Method: immunoSEQ multiplex PCR; TCRdb's copy keeps in-frame clones and lacks some. The profile shows roughly 1.4 million clones, just under 99% of them singletons. What was sequenced was naive CD4+ T cells sorted from blood. Subset defined: CD45RA+ positively selected. All receptors derive from a man aged 30 to 39 in good health.

This sequence joins TRBV10-3 and TRBJ2-1; TRBD2 matches 11 bases. This CDR3 comprises 15 residues. With 10 bases clipped from V and 7 bases from J, the junction kept 12 bases outside the gene matches. Germline V gene data show CDR1 as ENHRY and CDR2 as SYGVKD. The DNA for the CDR3 is TGTGCCACCTTGGAGGGGACTAGCGGTCGGAATGAGCAGTTCTTC. It yields the protein CATLEGTSGRNEQFF.

The chain has TRBV29-1 and TRBJ2-3, with D possibly being TRBD1 (6 bases). Trimming pared 4 bases from V and 1 base from J, leaving 12 bases between. This CDR3 is built from 14 residues. Looked up from germline, CDR1 is SQVTM and CDR2 is ANQGSEA. Here the CDR3 reads CSVARGVGTDTQYF. The CDR3 DNA follows: TGCAGCGTTGCCAGGGGAGTGGGCACAGATACGCAGTATTTT.

This chain links TRBV5-1 with TRBJ2-1, with D maybe TRBD2 (5 bases). Per the germline V gene, CDR1 is SGHRS and CDR2 is YFSETQ. The CDR3 is 15 residues long. The V and J ends lost 4 bases and 0 bases respectively, with 11 bases between them. The CDR3 DNA sequence: TGCGCCAGCAGCCCGACTACCAGCTCCTACAATGAGCAGTTCTTC. This gives the protein CASSPTTSSYNEQFF.

V usage is TRBV6-5 and J usage is TRBJ2-6; D is possibly TRBD1 (5 bases). Between the trimmed V and J ends, which lost 5 bases and 3 bases, there was a span of 11 bases. Germline V CDR1 and CDR2: MNHEY, SVGAGI. The CDR3 loop spans 15 amino acids. The DNA of the CDR3 is TGTGCCAGCAGTAAAGGGGAAGGTGGGGCCAACGTCCTGACTTTC. Translating it yields CASSKGEGGANVLTF.

Of note for this clone: Other DNA variants within this sample encode the same CDR3. The chain employs TRBV30 and TRBJ1-1; D is unresolved. Germline assignment: CDR1 GTSNPN and CDR2 SVGIG (reference sequence). Deletions cut 0 bases from V and 0 bases from J, with 2 bases between. This CDR3 is built from 12 residues. CDR3 nucleotide sequence: TGTGCCTGGAGTGTACTGAACACTGAAGCTTTCTTT. Translated, it gives CAWSVLNTEAFF.

V usage is TRBV5-1 and J usage is TRBJ2-3, with D unclear. CDR1 and CDR2 (germline): SGHRS, YFSETQ. V shed 3 bases and J shed 0 bases, with 2 bases lying between them. The CDR3 sequence is 12 residues long. CDR3 in amino acids: CASSWSTDTQYF. The CDR3 DNA sequence: TGCGCCAGCAGCTGGAGCACAGATACGCAGTATTTT.

The chain combines TRBV29-1 with TRBJ2-3; 9 bases match TRBD2. V trimming: 4 bases; J trimming: 8 bases; junction bases outside the gene matches: 7. Germline CDR1 and CDR2: SQVTM and ANQGSEA. This CDR3 has 13 residues. CDR3 nucleotide sequence: TGCAGCGTTGGGGGACTAGCTTTCCCTACGCAGTATTTT. Translated, it gives CSVGGLAFPTQYF.

The chain couples TRBV15 to TRBJ2-1; 10 nucleotides match TRBD2. The CDR3 spans 16 residues. V gave up 1 base and J gave up 7 bases; unmatched junction bases: 7. Germline values: CDR1 LNHNV, CDR2 YYDKDF (reference sequence). The CDR3 DNA sequence: TGTGCCACCAGCAGAGGTGAGCGGGAGGGCACGAATGAGCAGTTCTTC. Translating it yields CATSRGEREGTNEQFF.

The chain has TRBV2 and TRBJ2-1, with D possibly TRBD1 on 5 matching bases. CDR1 and CDR2 (germline): SNHLY, FYNNEI. CDR3 length equals 13 residues. V lost 4 bases and J 7 bases, leaving 11 bases between the germline ends. The CDR3 protein is CASSALRGNEQFF. The CDR3 DNA reads as TGTGCCAGCAGTGCCCTTAGGGGAAATGAGCAGTTCTTC. Using reference TRBV2 and TRBJ2-1 for the parts outside the CDR3, the full variable domain is EPEVTQTPSHQVTQMGQEVILRCVPISNHLYFYWYRQILGQKVEFLVSFYNNEISEKSEIFDDQFSVERPDGSNFTLKIRSTKLEDSAMYFCASSALRGNEQFFGPGTRLTVL.

V and J are TRBV23-1 and TRBJ2-1; D ambiguous. TRBV23-1 counts as an open reading frame of uncertain function. Trimming stripped 4 bases from V and 5 bases from J, with 15 bases between. The CDR3 is 15 amino acids. The CDR3 spells CASSPLVWENNEQFF. The CDR3 DNA follows: TGCGCCAGCAGTCCCTTGGTTTGGGAAAACAATGAGCAGTTCTTC.

The genes are TRBV30 and TRBJ2-7; D not resolved. Trimming left V 3 bases short and J 2 bases short, with 14 bases between. CDR3 size: 14 residues. Germline lookup yields CDR1 GTSNPN and CDR2 SVGIG (reference sequence). CDR3: CAWRRTVGTYEQYF. The CDR3 coding sequence is TGTGCCTGGAGACGTACCGTAGGTACCTACGAGCAGTACTTC.

The chain joins TRBV5-1 to TRBJ2-1; 10 bases are a match to TRBD2. Losses at the gene ends were 1 base for V and 6 bases for J; bases not matched to a gene: 4. The germline CDR1 and CDR2 sequences are SGHRS and YFSETQ. The CDR3 runs to 15 residues. CDR3 loop: CASSLNPSGSNEQFF. The CDR3 DNA is TGCGCCAGCAGCTTGAATCCTAGCGGGAGCAATGAGCAGTTCTTC.

The J gene is TRBJ1-1, the V gene TRBV11-1; 9 positions agree with TRBD1. CDR3 length equals 16 residues. Trimming took 3 bases from V and 1 from J; bases not matched to a gene: 6. Germline CDR1 is SGHAT and CDR2 is FQDESV (reference sequence). CDR3 sequence: CASSFDSDRGNTEAFF. In nucleotides, the CDR3 is TGTGCCAGCAGCTTCGACTCGGACAGGGGGAACACTGAAGCTTTCTTT.

The genes are TRBV9 and TRBJ2-2; D perhaps matches TRBD2 (6 bases). V was pared by 3 bases and J by 3 bases, with 15 bases between. This CDR3 comprises 16 residues. Germline assignment: CDR1 SGDLS and CDR2 YYNGEE. CDR3 residues: CASSGGAASHTGELFF. Here the CDR3 DNA reads TGTGCCAGCAGCGGCGGGGCGGCTTCTCACACCGGGGAGCTGTTTTTT.

The CDR3 is CASRTLPGEQYF. CDR3 DNA sequence: TGTGCCAGCAGAACCCTACCGGGGGAGCAGTACTTC. This sequence joins TRBV27 and TRBJ2-7; TRBD2 might be the D (5 bases). CDR1 MNHEY and CDR2 SMNVEV come from the germline V gene (reference sequence). The CDR3 spans 12 residues. Trimming took off 6 bases at V and 7 bases at J, with 13 bases between the two ends.

The rearrangement links TRBV28 to TRBJ2-5; the match to TRBD2 covers 14 bases. Germline lookup yields CDR1 MDHEN and CDR2 SYDVKM. V shed 6 bases and J 6 bases; nucleotides not matched to a gene: 3. This CDR3 is 14 amino acids long. CDR3 nucleotide sequence: TGTGCCAGCAGGACTAGCGGGAGGGGACAGACCCAGTACTTC. This codes for CASRTSGRGQTQYF.

This chain connects TRBV5-1 to TRBJ1-5; D possibly corresponds to TRBD1 (6 bases). V was clipped by 0 bases and J by 4 bases, with 11 bases between them. From germline, CDR1 is SGHRS and CDR2 YFSETQ. The CDR3 sequence is 15 residues long. CDR3 in amino acids: CASSLDPQGNQPQHF. The CDR3 coding sequence is TGCGCCAGCAGCTTGGATCCACAGGGTAATCAGCCCCAGCATTTT.

The rearrangement uses TRBV10-2 and TRBJ2-2, with 7 bases lining up with TRBD1. The CDR3 is 12 amino acids. In germline, CDR1 is WSHSY, CDR2 SAAADI. With V trimmed by 6 bases and J by 16 bases, 11 bases remained unmatched. The CDR3 nucleotides are TGCGCCAGCAGCGCCTTCTCGGGACAGTGGTTTTTT. This gives the protein CASSAFSGQWFF.

The chain uses TRBV2 and TRBJ2-3, with 9 nucleotides matching TRBD2. This CDR3 spans 15 amino acids. Germline trimming cut 6 bases from V and 0 bases from J; bases unmatched to any gene: 4. The germline gives CDR1 SNHLY, CDR2 FYNNEI. This CDR3 is CASRETSGSTDTQYF. DNA for the CDR3: TGTGCCAGCAGGGAAACTAGCGGGAGCACAGATACGCAGTATTTT.

The chain couples TRBV15 to TRBJ2-1, with 10 bases lining up with TRBD1. Germline V gives CDR1 LNHNV, CDR2 YYDKDF (reference sequence). V lost 3 bases and J lost 4; bases outside the gene matches: 6. There are 16 residues in the CDR3. CDR3 amino acids: CATSRGDRGPYNEQFF. In nucleotides, the CDR3 is TGTGCCACCAGCAGGGGGGACAGGGGACCTTACAATGAGCAGTTCTTC.

This clone has just one count. V usage is TRBV7-9 and J usage is TRBJ2-3, with D tentatively TRBD1 (6 bases). Deletions cut 7 bases from V and 5 bases from J, with 16 bases between. Germline loops: CDR1 SEHNR, CDR2 FQNEAQ (reference sequence). CDR3 size: 14 residues. DNA of the CDR3: TGTGCCAGCATGATGCAGGGGAGTGGAGATACGCAGTATTTT. Protein sequence: CASMMQGSGDTQYF.